This T cell receptor beta chain was retrieved from a study of patients with pleural tuberculosis (dated by TCRdb to 2013 to 2016). In this sample, this clonotype turned up many times. What this receptor recognizes is not known. No much larger clonotype is one base removed from it; base qualities were not supplied. The germline V gene yields LGHNA for CDR1 and YNFKEQ for CDR2. From the cysteine through the phenylalanine, the CDR3 covers 16 amino acids. The only DNA kept is the CDR3, 48 bases in frame from the first base. At the junction V is shortened by 2 bases and J by 6 bases; bases outside the gene matches: 7. Sequencer: Illumina Genome Analyzer IIx. The public reads were quality trimmed at Q25 with fastp and then assembled into clones with MiXCR by TCRdb, keeping productive beta chains. For every CDR3 protein sequence, its rows merge into one entry that carries the most common genes and DNA. Within this sample are 25,000 to 35,000 distinct CDR3 sequences, with approximately 20% of them counted one time only. The ten largest clones take up 3.5% of the sample.

Sequenced material: peripheral blood. This chain is built from TRBV4-2 and TRBJ2-2; 9 nucleotides in the junction match TRBD1. The source is a human donor with pleural tuberculosis. The base sequence is TGTGCCAGCAGCCAAACGCTGAGACAGGGGGCCGGGGAGCTGTTTTTT. Translated, it gives CASSQTLRQGAGELFF.